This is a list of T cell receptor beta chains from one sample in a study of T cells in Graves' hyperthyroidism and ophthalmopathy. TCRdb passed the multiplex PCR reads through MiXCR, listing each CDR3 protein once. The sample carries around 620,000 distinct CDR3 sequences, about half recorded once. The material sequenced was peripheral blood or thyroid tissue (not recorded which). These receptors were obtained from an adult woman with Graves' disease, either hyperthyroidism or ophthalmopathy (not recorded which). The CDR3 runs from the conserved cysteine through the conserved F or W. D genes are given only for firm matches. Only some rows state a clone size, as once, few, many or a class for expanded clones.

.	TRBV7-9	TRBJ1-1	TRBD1	TGTGCCAGCAGCAACAGCCCAGGGGGAACGAACACTGAAGCTTTCTTT	CASSNSPGGTNTEAFF
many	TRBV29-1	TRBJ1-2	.	TGCAGCGTTGTGGTGTCAGGGGATGGCTATGGCTACACCTTC	CSVVVSGDGYGYTF
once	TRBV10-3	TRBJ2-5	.	TGTGCCATCAGTCACCGCCCCGGCGCGGATGGGATGATGGAGACCCAGTACTTC	CAISHRPGADGMMETQYF
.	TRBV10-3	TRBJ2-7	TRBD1	TGTGCCATCAGTGGCCCCGACAGGGGAGAGCAGTACTTC	CAISGPDRGEQYF
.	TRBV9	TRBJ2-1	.	TGTGCCAGCAGCGTGACAACTAGATATGAGCAGTTCTTC	CASSVTTRYEQFF
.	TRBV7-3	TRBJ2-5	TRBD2	TGTGCCAGCAGTTCCGGGACTAGCGAACCCCAAGAGACCCAGTACTTC	CASSSGTSEPQETQYF
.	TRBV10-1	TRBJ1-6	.	TGCGCCAGCAGTGGGGGCGACGGACCCCTCCACTTT	CASSGGDGPLHF
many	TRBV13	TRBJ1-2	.	TGTGCCAGCAGCTTACGCGTTAGAGGACTCTACTATGGCTACACCTTC	CASSLRVRGLYYGYTF
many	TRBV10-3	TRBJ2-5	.	TGTGCCACCCGAGTGGAAGGGGAAGAGACCCAGTACTTC	CATRVEGEETQYF
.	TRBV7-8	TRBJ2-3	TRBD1	TGTGCCAGCAGCGCCCGCCTGGGACAGAGGTCACACCACCACACAGATACGCAGTATTTT	CASSARLGQRSHHHTDTQYF
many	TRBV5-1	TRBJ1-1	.	TGCGCCAGCACCCCCCGGTTTGGAGGGAACACTGAAGCTTTCTTT	CASTPRFGGNTEAFF
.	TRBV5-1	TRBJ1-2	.	TGCGCCAGCAGCTTGATGGCGGGGATGAACGGTGGTGGCTACACCTTC	CASSLMAGMNGGGYTF
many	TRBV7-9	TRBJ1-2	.	TGTGCCAGCACCGGCTATCAGGGCTACACCTTC	CASTGYQGYTF
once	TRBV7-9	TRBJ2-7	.	TGTGCCAGCAGCTCGACCGCTGTGGAACACTACGAGCAGTACTTC	CASSSTAVEHYEQYF
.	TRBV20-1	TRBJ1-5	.	TGCAGTGCTATACAGGGTGTAGCTCAGCCCCAGCATTTT	CSAIQGVAQPQHF
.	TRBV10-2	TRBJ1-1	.	TGCGCCAGCAACGGTCTGGGGGCTTGGACTGAAGCTTTCTTT	CASNGLGAWTEAFF
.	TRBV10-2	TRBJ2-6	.	TGCGCCAGCAGTGAGTTAGCTAGCTCTGGGGCCAACGTCCTGACTTTC	CASSELASSGANVLTF
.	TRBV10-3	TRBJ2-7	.	TGTGCCATCAGTGAGGAGGGACCTGGGTACGAGCAGTACTTC	CAISEEGPGYEQYF
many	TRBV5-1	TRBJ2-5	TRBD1	TGCGCCAGCAGCCCGGGACAGGGGCGAGAGACCCAGTACTTC	CASSPGQGRETQYF
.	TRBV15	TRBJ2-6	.	TGTGCCACCAGCAGAGACCGGACTTTC	CATSRDRTF
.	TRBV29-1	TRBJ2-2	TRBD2	TGCAGGGATAGCGGGAGAGGGGAGCTGTTTTTT	CRDSGRGELFF
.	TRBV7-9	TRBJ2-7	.	TGTGCCAGCAGCGTAGGAGGGCTAGCCGCCACCGAGCAGTACTTC	CASSVGGLAATEQYF
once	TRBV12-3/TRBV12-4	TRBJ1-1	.	TGTGCCAGCAGTTTTTTCTATAGCGACATGAACACTGAAGCTTTCTTT	CASSFFYSDMNTEAFF
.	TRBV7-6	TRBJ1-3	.	TGTGCCAGCAGCTTGATTCCGGACTCTGGAAACACCATATATTTT	CASSLIPDSGNTIYF
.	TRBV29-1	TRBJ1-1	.	TGCAGCGTTGGTAGGAGGAACACTGAAGCTTTCTTT	CSVGRRNTEAFF
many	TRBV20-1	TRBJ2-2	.	TGCAGTGCCCAGAACAGAGCCAATTACACCGGGGAGCTGTTTTTT	CSAQNRANYTGELFF
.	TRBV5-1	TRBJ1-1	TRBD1	TGCGCCAGCAGTCAAAACCTGGGACAGGGAAGCTCTGAAGCTTTCTTT	CASSQNLGQGSSEAFF
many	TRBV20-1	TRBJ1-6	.	TGCAGTGCTAGGACCCGGGGCGGGCTCAATTCACCCCTCCACTTT	CSARTRGGLNSPLHF
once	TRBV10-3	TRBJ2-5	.	TGTACCATCAGTGAAGCGTGGGATCAGCCCCAGTACTTC	CTISEAWDQPQYF
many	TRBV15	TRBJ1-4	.	TGTGCCACCAGCAGAGGCAGGGACGGGAATCTGGATGAAAAACTGTTTTTT	CATSRGRDGNLDEKLFF
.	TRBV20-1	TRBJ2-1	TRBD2	TGCAGTGCTAGAGGGACTAGCGGGAGAGTCAATGAGCAGTTCTTC	CSARGTSGRVNEQFF
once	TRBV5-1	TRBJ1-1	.	TGCGCCAGCAGCTTTTCCGGGACATATCACACTGAAGCTTTCTTT	CASSFSGTYHTEAFF
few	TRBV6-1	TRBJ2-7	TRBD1	TGTGCCAGCAGACAGGGACAGGCCTGGGCCTACGAGCAGTACTTC	CASRQGQAWAYEQYF
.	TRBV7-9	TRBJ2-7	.	TGTGCCAGCAGCTTAGATCCAGGGAAGTTGAGAGACTTC	CASSLDPGKLRDF
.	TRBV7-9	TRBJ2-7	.	TGTGCCAGCCGGCTAGGGGGGAACAACGAGCAGTACTTC	CASRLGGNNEQYF
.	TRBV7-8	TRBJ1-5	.	TGTGCCAGCATCGACGTTAGGGGCAAGTATCAGCCCCAGCATTTT	CASIDVRGKYQPQHF
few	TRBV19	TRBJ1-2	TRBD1	TGTGCCAGTAGTATGGACAGGGGGTATGGCTACACCTTC	CASSMDRGYGYTF